A selection of T cell receptor beta chains follows, all from one sample in a study of blood T cell repertoires in COVID-19. Sequenced by immunoSEQ multiplex PCR; TCRdb stores in-frame clones only, minus some. The table lists some 120,000 clones, around 80% of them singletons. Sample: peripheral blood. The receptors stem from a middle-aged man with active or convalescent COVID-19. Both conserved end residues are part of each CDR3. D genes are given only for firm matches. Not every row has a clone size; where given, it reads once, few, many or a size class.

J gene,V gene,D gene,clone size,CDR3 protein,CDR3 DNA
TRBJ1-4,TRBV7-9,NA,few,CASSLGGTTNEKLFF,TGTGCCAGCAGCTTGGGGGGAACGACTAATGAAAAACTGTTTTTT
TRBJ2-3,TRBV5-4,TRBD2,NA,CASSLGLRGGRGDTQYF,TGTGCCAGCAGCTTGGGTCTGCGGGGGGGCCGAGGAGATACGCAGTATTTT
TRBJ1-6,TRBV9,NA,once,CASSEDQGAPLHF,TGTGCCAGCAGCGAAGATCAGGGCGCACCCCTCCACTTT
TRBJ2-1,TRBV6-2/TRBV6-3,NA,NA,CASSYGGSSSYNEQFF,TGTGCCAGCAGTTACGGGGGCAGTAGCTCCTACAATGAGCAGTTCTTC
TRBJ1-4,TRBV9,NA,few,CASSALQGSTEKLFF,TGTGCCAGCAGTGCCCTACAGGGTTCAACAGAAAAACTGTTTTTT
TRBJ2-3,TRBV6-5,TRBD2,few,CATIKAGGLGDTQYF,TGTGCCACAATAAAAGCGGGAGGGCTTGGAGATACGCAGTATTTT
TRBJ1-2,TRBV19,NA,NA,CASRPPGGGRYGYTF,TGTGCCAGTAGACCTCCCGGGGGGGGACGCTATGGCTACACCTTC
TRBJ1-3,TRBV28,NA,NA,CASAPGVYSGNTIYF,TGTGCCAGCGCCCCAGGGGTTTACTCTGGAAACACCATATATTTT
TRBJ2-7,TRBV3-1/TRBV3-2,TRBD2,NA,CASSQRLAGGPHTYEQYF,TGTGCCAGCAGCCAGCGGCTAGCGGGAGGGCCCCATACTTACGAGCAGTACTTC
TRBJ2-7,TRBV2,TRBD2,NA,CASIPGGWRYEQYF,TGTGCCAGCATTCCCGGGGGGTGGAGGTACGAGCAGTACTTC